The clone carrying this T cell receptor beta chain was seen many times. The antigen remains undetermined. The sample comes from a study of Graves' ophthalmopathy and Graves' hyperthyroidism. Study observations and caveats: Predictions made by the model for ophthalmopathy progression reached just over 70% sensitivity and almost 75% specificity.

As the template, RNA transcripts were used to amplify TCR beta CDR3 regions. HTBI primers served in a first-round RT-PCR, which a second-round multiplex PCR followed. TCRdb independently ran MiXCR on the multiplex PCR reads; one entry per CDR3 protein. Of hundreds of thousands of distinct CDR3 sequences in the sample, roughly 21% are singletons; the top ten hold approximately 3%. The CDR3 totals 14 residues. Trimming removed 4 bases at V and 4 bases at J, with 13 bases between. Germline V gives CDR1 SGHAT, CDR2 FQNNGV. The rearrangement links TRBV11-2 to TRBJ2-5, with D maybe TRBD2 (6 bases). The source material was peripheral blood. The source of this sequence is a woman aged 18-29 years with stable Graves' hyperthyroidism. The DNA for the CDR3 is TGTGCCAGCAGCTCAGGGACTTCCCCAGAGACCCAGTACTTC. Translating it yields CASSSGTSPETQYF.